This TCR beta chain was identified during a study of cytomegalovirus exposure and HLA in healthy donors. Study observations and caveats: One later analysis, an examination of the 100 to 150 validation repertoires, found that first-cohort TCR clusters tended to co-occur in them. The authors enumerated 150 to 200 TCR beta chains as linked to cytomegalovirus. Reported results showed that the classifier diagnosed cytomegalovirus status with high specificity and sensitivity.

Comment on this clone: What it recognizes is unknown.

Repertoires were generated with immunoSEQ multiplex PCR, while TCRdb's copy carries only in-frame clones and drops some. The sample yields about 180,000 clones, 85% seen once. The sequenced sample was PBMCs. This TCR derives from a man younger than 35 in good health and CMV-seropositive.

CDR3 bases: TGCGCCAGCAGCCAAGAAGGGACAGGGTACGGAAACACCATATATTTT. Protein product: CASSQEGTGYGNTIYF. V usage is TRBV4-1 and J usage is TRBJ1-3, with 9 bases aligning to TRBD1. The CDR3 covers 16 residues. V lost 0 bases and J lost 4; bases outside the gene matches: 4. CDR1 MGHRA and CDR2 YSYEKL come from the germline V gene.